Below, 23 T cell receptor beta chains from the same sample are listed, as sequenced in a study of identical twins. A single record per CDR3 protein comes from TCRdb applying MiXCR to the 5' RACE reads. Among nearly 200,000 distinct CDR3 sequences listed, approximately 15% were seen once. These same records also appear under a second study, on T cells expressing NK-cell markers.

Material: CD8+ T cells sorted from blood. The source of these receptors is a woman under 30 in good health.

This clonotype was counted between two and nine times. The V gene is TRBV7-8, the J gene TRBJ2-1; D is unresolved. V lost 4 bases, J lost 12 bases, and 13 bases lay in between. The CDR3 is made up of 12 amino acids. The germline V gene has CDR1 SGHVS and CDR2 FQNEAQ. CDR3 DNA: TGTGCCAGCAGCTCCGCCCCCCCGGGGCAGTTCTTC. It translates to CASSSAPPGQFF.

V usage is TRBV27 and J usage is TRBJ2-5, with D hard to call. The germline gives CDR1 MNHEY, CDR2 SMNVEV (reference sequence). Trimming cost V 1 base and J 5 bases, with 5 bases left between them. The CDR3 extends over 12 amino acids. The CDR3 DNA is TGTGCCAGCAGTTTATTGGGGGAGACCCAGTACTTC. This codes for CASSLLGETQYF.

The chain recombines TRBV12-5 with TRBJ2-5; D not certain. The germline V gene has CDR1 LGHNT and CDR2 FRNRAP. Deletions cut 6 bases from V and 5 bases from J, with 7 bases between. The CDR3 totals 11 residues. CDR3: CASGLRETQYF. As DNA, the CDR3 is TGTGCTAGTGGCCTAAGGGAGACCCAGTACTTC.

J is TRBJ2-7 and V is TRBV5-6, with TRBD2 matching 7 bases. This CDR3 is built from 14 residues. In germline, CDR1 is SGHDT, CDR2 YYEEEE. Trimming cost V 2 bases and J 3 bases; bases outside gene matches: 5. The CDR3 region is CASSFGTMLYEQYF. The DNA for the CDR3 is TGTGCCAGCAGCTTTGGGACTATGCTCTACGAGCAGTACTTC. The full variable domain, with the rest looked up from reference TRBV5-6 and TRBJ2-7, is DAGVTQSPTHLIKTRGQQVTLRCSPKSGHDTVSWYQQALGQGPQFIFQYYEEEERQRGNFPDRFSGHQFPNYSSELNVNALLLGDSALYLCASSFGTMLYEQYFGPGTRLTVT.

Only a few counts were recorded for this clonotype. V usage is TRBV7-2 and J usage is TRBJ2-2, with no clear D. This CDR3 comprises 15 residues. V gave up 1 base and J gave up 5 bases, with 11 bases separating them. Per germline, CDR1 SGHTA and CDR2 FQGNSA. The CDR3: CASSLGVRLTGELFF. CDR3 DNA: TGTGCCAGCAGCTTAGGGGTCCGGTTAACCGGGGAGCTGTTTTTT. The full variable domain, completed using reference TRBV7-2 and TRBJ2-2, is GAGVSQSPSNKVTEKGKDVELRCDPISGHTALYWYRQSLGQGLEFLIYFQGNSAPDKSGLPSDRFSAERTGGSVSTLTIQRTQQEDSAVYLCASSLGVRLTGELFFGEGSRLTVL.

This clonotype was recorded a few times. The rearrangement joins TRBV7-2 to TRBJ2-5; D assignment may be TRBD1 or TRBD2 (6 bases each). This CDR3 contains 16 residues. Per the germline V gene, CDR1 is SGHTA and CDR2 is FQGNSA. Deletions cut 3 bases from V and 4 bases from J, with 18 bases between. DNA for the CDR3: TGTGCCAGCAGCTTTTTTGAGGAGGAGGGGGGAGAGACCCAGTACTTC. The encoded protein is CASSFFEEEGGETQYF.

This clonotype has just a few counts. The rearrangement joins TRBV25-1 to TRBJ2-3, with 7 bases aligning to TRBD1. The trim removed 8 bases at V and 3 bases at J, leaving 5 bases unmatched. CDR3 length equals 13 residues. Looked up from germline, CDR1 is MGHDK and CDR2 is SYGVNS. The DNA for the CDR3 is TGTGCCAGCGGTTGGACAGGAACAGATACGCAGTATTTT. It specifies CASGWTGTDTQYF.

Here the CDR3 reads CASSLSSGANVLTF. The CDR3 DNA reads as TGTGCCAGCAGTTTATCCTCTGGGGCCAACGTCCTGACTTTC. The genes are TRBV27 and TRBJ2-6; unclear D gene. Per the germline V gene, CDR1 is MNHEY and CDR2 is SMNVEV (reference sequence). The CDR3 runs to 14 residues. Trimming pared 0 bases from V and 0 bases from J, leaving 0 bases between.

In its sample, this clonotype was seen a few times. J is TRBJ2-2 and V is TRBV29-1; 7 nucleotides line up with TRBD1. The CDR3 runs to 13 residues. Germline CDR1 and CDR2: SQVTM and ANQGSEA. The V gene end was trimmed by 7 bases and the J gene end by 2 bases; junction bases not matched to a gene: 4. CDR3 region: CSGQGINTGELFF. The CDR3 DNA is TGCAGCGGACAGGGCATAAACACCGGGGAGCTGTTTTTT.

The chain couples TRBV9 to TRBJ1-2; 9 bases are shared with TRBD1. V trimming: 3 bases; J trimming: 3 bases; junction bases outside the gene matches: 9. CDR1 and CDR2 from the germline V gene are SGDLS and YYNGEE. This CDR3 comprises 16 residues. The CDR3 protein is CASSDPTGGADYGYTF. The CDR3 bases are TGTGCCAGCAGCGATCCCACAGGGGGCGCCGACTATGGCTACACCTTC.

This chain connects TRBV9 to TRBJ2-2, with D perhaps matching TRBD2 (6 bases). Germline CDR1 is SGDLS and CDR2 is YYNGEE. This CDR3 is 15 amino acids long. The ends were cut back, 6 bases at V and 5 bases at J, with 17 bases in the middle. The CDR3 loop reads CASTSRDSHTGELFF. DNA of the CDR3: TGTGCCAGCACCTCCCGGGACTCACATACCGGGGAGCTGTTTTTT.

The sample holds a few counts of this clonotype. This sequence joins TRBV27 and TRBJ2-7; 7 nucleotides match TRBD2. The J segment lost 4 bases and the V segment lost 3 bases, leaving 3 bases of the junction unmatched. Looked up from germline, CDR1 is MNHEY and CDR2 is SMNVEV (reference sequence). This CDR3 contains 13 residues. CDR3 nucleotide sequence: TGTGCCAGCAGTTTCCAGCGGGGTTACGAGCAGTACTTC. As protein: CASSFQRGYEQYF.

V and J are TRBV29-1 and TRBJ1-2, with unresolved D. The germline V gene encodes CDR1 SQVTM and CDR2 ANQGSEA. The CDR3 contains 12 residues. The V and J ends lost 0 bases and 2 bases respectively, with 4 bases between them. This chain's CDR3 is CSVEESNYGYTF. The CDR3 bases are TGCAGCGTTGAAGAGTCGAACTATGGCTACACCTTC.

The gene calls are TRBV5-1 and TRBJ2-3; possible D gene TRBD1, 5 bases. The CDR3 is made up of 14 amino acids. Germline V lookup: CDR1 SGHRS, CDR2 YFSETQ. Trimming took off 5 bases at V and 6 bases at J, with 16 bases between the two ends. As DNA, the CDR3 is TGCGCCAGCAGGATACGACCCTACAGGGATACGCAGTATTTT. It codes for CASRIRPYRDTQYF.

This clonotype was seen a few times. This sequence joins TRBV7-9 and TRBJ1-2, with unresolved D. The CDR3 contains 13 residues. V lost 5 bases and J lost 9, with 16 bases in between. CDR1 and CDR2 (germline): SEHNR, FQNEAQ (reference sequence). The CDR3 sequence: CASSRVVRLRYTF. In DNA form, the CDR3 reads TGTGCCAGCAGCCGGGTCGTTCGTTTGCGCTACACCTTC.

This sequence joins TRBV6-2 or TRBV6-3 and TRBJ2-1; TRBD2 matches at 7 bases. The germline CDR1 and CDR2 sequences are MNHEY and SVGEGT. The CDR3 sequence is 14 residues long. J was trimmed by 2 bases and V by 3 bases; bases with no gene match: 1. The CDR3 here is CASSYAGAYNEQFF. DNA of the CDR3: TGTGCCAGCAGTTATGCGGGAGCCTACAATGAGCAGTTCTTC.

This rearrangement joins TRBV4-1 to TRBJ2-1; D is undetermined. Germline values: CDR1 MGHRA, CDR2 YSYEKL. The V gene lost 3 bases and the J gene lost 5 bases, with 17 bases spanning the gap. This CDR3 is 16 amino acids long. This CDR3 is CASSHPTAKTDNEQFF. In DNA form, the CDR3 reads TGCGCCAGCAGCCATCCTACTGCGAAGACCGACAATGAGCAGTTCTTC.

This clonotype was seen a few times. The CDR3 bases are TGTGCCAGCAGTTTTTCGGGCATATACAATGAGCAGTTCTTC. This gives the protein CASSFSGIYNEQFF. V usage is TRBV27 and J usage is TRBJ2-1; the D is unclear. Trimming stripped 3 bases from V and 4 bases from J, with 10 bases between. The CDR3 is made up of 14 amino acids. Germline loops: CDR1 MNHEY, CDR2 SMNVEV (reference sequence).

This clonotype was seen repeatedly, ten times or more. The chain has TRBV25-1 and TRBJ1-1; D is unresolved. The V end was cut by 10 bases, the J end by 4 bases, with 13 bases between. The CDR3 has 12 amino acids. In germline, CDR1 is MGHDK, CDR2 SYGVNS. The CDR3, as DNA: TGTGCCACCGGTTGGGGTGCCACTGAAGCTTTCTTT. Translated, it gives CATGWGATEAFF.

This clonotype was seen more than once but under ten times. The chain links TRBV30 to TRBJ2-1, with D unclear. V gave up 0 bases and J gave up 8 bases, with 5 bases separating them. The CDR3 is 11 residues long. From germline, CDR1 is GTSNPN and CDR2 SVGIG (reference sequence). In nucleotides, the CDR3 is TGTGCCTGGAGTGTTGTTTATGAGCAGTTCTTC. Its translation is CAWSVVYEQFF.

This clonotype came up a few times. The V and J genes are TRBV9 and TRBJ2-7; 7 positions match TRBD2. Germline assignment: CDR1 SGDLS and CDR2 YYNGEE. Unmatched junction bases numbered 4, after V lost 4 bases and J lost 0 bases. The CDR3 runs 14 residues. As DNA, the CDR3 is TGTGCCAGCAGCATCCGGGACTACTCCTACGAGCAGTACTTC. This translates into CASSIRDYSYEQYF.

This chain links TRBV7-8 with TRBJ1-1; TRBD1 agrees at 9 bases. This CDR3 spans 13 amino acids. CDR1 and CDR2 from the germline V gene are SGHVS and FQNEAQ. V lost 6 bases to trimming and J lost 4 bases; unmatched junction nucleotides: 3. The CDR3 DNA sequence: TGTGCCAGCAGTCAGACAGGGGGCACTGAAGCTTTCTTT. Amino acids: CASSQTGGTEAFF. Full variable domain (missing parts from reference TRBV7-8 and TRBJ1-1): GAGVSQSPRYKVAKRGQDVALRCDPISGHVSLFWYQQALGQGPEFLTYFQNEAQLDKSGLPSDRFFAERPEGSVSTLKIQRTQQEDSAVYLCASSQTGGTEAFFGQGTRLTVV.

The chain combines TRBV12-3 or TRBV12-4 with TRBJ2-5; TRBD2 aligns across 9 bases. The J segment lost 5 bases and the V segment lost 6 bases, leaving 10 bases of the junction unmatched. The CDR3 length is 15 residues. The CDR3 reads CASSPPAGGPETQYF. CDR3 bases: TGTGCCAGCAGCCCCCCCGCGGGAGGGCCCGAGACCCAGTACTTC.